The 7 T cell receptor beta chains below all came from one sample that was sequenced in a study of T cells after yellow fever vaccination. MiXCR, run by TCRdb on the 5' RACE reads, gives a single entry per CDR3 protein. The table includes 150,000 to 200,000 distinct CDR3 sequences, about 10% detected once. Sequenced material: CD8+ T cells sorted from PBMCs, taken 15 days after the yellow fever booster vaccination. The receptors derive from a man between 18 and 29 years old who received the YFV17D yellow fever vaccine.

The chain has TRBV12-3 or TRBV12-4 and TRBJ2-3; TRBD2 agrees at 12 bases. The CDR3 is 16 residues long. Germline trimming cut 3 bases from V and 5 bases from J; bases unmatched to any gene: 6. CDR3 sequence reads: CASSLTLAGGQDTQYF. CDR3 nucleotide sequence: TGTGCCAGCAGTTTGACCCTAGCGGGGGGGCAAGATACGCAGTATTTT.

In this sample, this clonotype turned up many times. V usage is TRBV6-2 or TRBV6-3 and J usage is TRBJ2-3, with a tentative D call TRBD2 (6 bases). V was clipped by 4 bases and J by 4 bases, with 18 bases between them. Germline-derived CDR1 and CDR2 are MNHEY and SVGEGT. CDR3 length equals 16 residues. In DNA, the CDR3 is TGTGCCAGCAGTTTACCTGCGGGGCCGACGGCAGATACGCAGTATTTT. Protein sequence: CASSLPAGPTADTQYF.

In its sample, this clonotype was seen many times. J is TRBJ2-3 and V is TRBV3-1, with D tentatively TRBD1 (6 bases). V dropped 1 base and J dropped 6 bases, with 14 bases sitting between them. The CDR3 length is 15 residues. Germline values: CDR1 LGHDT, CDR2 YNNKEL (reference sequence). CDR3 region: CASSQGAGEADTQYF. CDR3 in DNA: TGTGCCAGCAGCCAAGGGGCAGGGGAAGCGGATACGCAGTATTTT.

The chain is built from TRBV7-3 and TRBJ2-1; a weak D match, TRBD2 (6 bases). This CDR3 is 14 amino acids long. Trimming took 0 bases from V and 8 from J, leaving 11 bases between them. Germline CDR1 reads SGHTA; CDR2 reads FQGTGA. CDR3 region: CASSLTSGVYEQFF. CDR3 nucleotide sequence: TGTGCCAGCAGCTTAACGTCGGGGGTCTATGAGCAGTTCTTC.

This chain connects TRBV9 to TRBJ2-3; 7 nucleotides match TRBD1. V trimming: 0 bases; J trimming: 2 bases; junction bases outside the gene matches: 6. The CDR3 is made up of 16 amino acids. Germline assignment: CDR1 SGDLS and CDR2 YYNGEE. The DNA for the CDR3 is TGTGCCAGCAGCGTAGAGGCAGGGGGAAACACAGATACGCAGTATTTT. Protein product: CASSVEAGGNTDTQYF.

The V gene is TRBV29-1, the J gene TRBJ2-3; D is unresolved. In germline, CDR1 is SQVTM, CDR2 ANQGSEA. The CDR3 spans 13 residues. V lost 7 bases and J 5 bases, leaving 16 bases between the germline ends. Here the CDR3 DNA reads TGCAGCGCCCCAATGGAAAGGAGAGATACGCAGTATTTT. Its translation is CSAPMERRDTQYF.

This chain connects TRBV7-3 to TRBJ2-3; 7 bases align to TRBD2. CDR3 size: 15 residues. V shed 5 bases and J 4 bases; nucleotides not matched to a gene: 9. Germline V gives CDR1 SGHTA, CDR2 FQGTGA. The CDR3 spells CASSGGVETADTQYF. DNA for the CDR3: TGTGCCAGCAGCGGGGGGGTAGAAACAGCAGATACGCAGTATTTT.